This T cell receptor (beta chain) was identified in a study of beta chain features in type 1 diabetes (dated by TCRdb to between 2017 and 2018). Regarding the complete study: Patients and healthy donors did not differ in mean age, gender distribution, total cell number or subset yield. In the study, TCRB repertoires of sorted circulating CD4+ T cell subsets from recently diagnosed type 1 diabetes patients were compared with those of matched healthy donors. Naive and central memory subsets were obtained from all 28 donors, but regulatory and stem cell-like memory subsets were isolated from only 8 patients and roughly 8 healthy donors. A total of approximately 100,000,000 sorted cells were examined across all samples, and the number of cells per subset was strongly correlated with RNA yield. Summary of the overall study and its limitations: PCR may preferentially amplify shorter templates, but because patient and control samples were amplified and corrected together, any resulting skew would affect both groups equally. Type 1 diabetes patients showed a moderate but significant shortening of TCRB CDR3 length in all four CD4+ subsets. Because the HLA sub-analyses included only small numbers of individuals, any influence of HLA type on TCRB rearrangement was left unresolved. The naive, central memory and regulatory TCRB repertoires appeared to resemble one another more closely among patients than among healthy donors. Because cDNA was sequenced instead of genomic DNA, highly expressing activated cells could be over-represented, though the groups showed no difference in activation or CD3 levels. At VDJ recombination sites, type 1 diabetes patients had fewer insertions and more deleted nucleotides, which implies abnormalities in thymic rearrangement.

Each donor gave one peripheral blood draw, averaging approximately 0.11 L, which was collected into heparinised tubes. A BD FACSAria II was used to sort naive, central memory, regulatory and stem cell-like memory CD4+ T cells with a panel that included CD45RO, CCR7, CD25, CD127, CD95 and CD27. Purity was above 98% for every sorted population. PBMCs were separated immediately by Lymphoprep density gradient centrifugation and were stained directly, without being cultured. So that batch effects would be minimized, each experiment stained and sorted samples in pairs, pairing one healthy donor with one patient. On this clone itself: What antigen it recognizes has not been identified. No quality values exist for individual bases; no much larger clone is one base distant.

There are 15 amino acids in the CDR3, from cysteine to phenylalanine inclusive. Just CDR3 DNA is preserved here, 45 bases in frame from base 1. V ends up 3 bases short and J 0 bases short, with an unmatched junction base count of 2. According to the germline V gene, CDR1 reads SGHRS and CDR2 reads YFSETQ. The entire amount of isolated RNA was reverse transcribed using the High Capacity cDNA Reverse Transcription Kit, so the sequenced TCRB transcripts were expressed ones. Stem cell-like memory T cell samples underwent survey-depth immunoSEQ sequencing, averaging approximately 1 million total reads per sample. After sorted cells were lysed in RLT buffer, RNA was extracted with DNase-treated RNeasy Micro or Mini kits, with the choice depending on cell number. To prevent cross-contamination, every cell subset was processed on its own, while patient and healthy donor samples were processed together. Using the immunoSEQ multiplex PCR, TCRB sequences were amplified from cDNA into 87-bp fragments spanning the CDR3 region. Sequencing of the amplicons was performed on the Illumina HiSeq platform. Per the authors' processing: PCR bias was computationally corrected using synthetic template baselines, reads within Hamming distance 2 were collapsed, and singletons that could not be merged were discarded. Reads were aligned to IMGT to assign V, D and J genes, CDR3 length, and insertions or deletions at six rearrangement sites. Within each subset, clonotype counts were normalized to the number of sorted cells before true diversity and Gini coefficients were calculated with the tcR R package. The overlap coefficient, calculated on TCRB nucleotide sequences, was used to measure repertoire sharing. TCRdb holds this immuneACCESS table with in-frame rearrangements only. Some clones are missing; in checked studies, unresolved V genes explain under half, and the rest has no known cause. That table supplies the V and J calls and clone size; D and trimming were determined from the DNA. In all, the sample holds tens of thousands of clones, and 68% of those were seen once. The leading ten clones occupy 1.1% of the sample.

This TCR derives from a woman in her thirties or forties with type 1 diabetes. In this chain, TRBV5-1 is recombined with TRBJ1-5; 8 bases in the junction line up with TRBD1. The sample comprised stem cell memory CD4+ T cells from blood. Interpreted using the paper, the cell subset or site label stands for: stem cell-like memory CD4+ T cells. The DNA sequence is TGCGCCAGCAGCTCGACAGGGGATAGCAATCAGCCCCAGCATTTT. This encodes CASSSTGDSNQPQHF.